The clone carrying this T cell receptor (beta chain) has just a few counts. The data were obtained in a study of human T cells and chemical hapten exposure. The ends were cut back, 4 bases at V and 5 bases at J, with 3 bases in the middle. There are 10 residues in the CDR3. Germline CDR1 is SQVTM and CDR2 is ANQGSEA. TCRdb fed the RACE reads into MiXCR, producing one record per CDR3 protein. The profile shows tens of thousands of distinct CDR3 sequences, approximately 13% of them singletons. Time point reported: pre-sensitization, week 0. Treatment here: therapeutic diphenylcyclopropenone sensitization with weekly scalp DPC.

This receptor was obtained from a woman aged 25 to 45 with alopecia areata. Some clones in this sample may be carry-over from other donors' samples. V usage is TRBV29-1 and J usage is TRBJ2-1; the D is unclear. Material: whole blood, obtained in connection with sensitization to the hapten diphenylcyclopropenone (DPC). The CDR3 loop reads CSVGDNEQFF. The CDR3 DNA follows: TGCAGCGTTGGGGACAATGAGCAGTTCTTC.